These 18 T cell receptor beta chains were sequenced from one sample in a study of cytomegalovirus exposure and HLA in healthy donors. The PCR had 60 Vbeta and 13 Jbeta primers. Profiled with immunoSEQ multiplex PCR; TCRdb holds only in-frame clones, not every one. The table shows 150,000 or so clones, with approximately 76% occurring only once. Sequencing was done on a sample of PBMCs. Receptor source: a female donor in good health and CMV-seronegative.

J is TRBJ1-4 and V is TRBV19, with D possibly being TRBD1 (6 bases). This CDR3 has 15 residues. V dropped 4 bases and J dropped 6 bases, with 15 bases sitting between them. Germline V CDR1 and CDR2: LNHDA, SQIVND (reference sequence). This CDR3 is CASSTQDRIDEKLFF. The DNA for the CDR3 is TGTGCCAGTAGTACCCAGGACAGAATAGATGAAAAACTGTTTTTT.

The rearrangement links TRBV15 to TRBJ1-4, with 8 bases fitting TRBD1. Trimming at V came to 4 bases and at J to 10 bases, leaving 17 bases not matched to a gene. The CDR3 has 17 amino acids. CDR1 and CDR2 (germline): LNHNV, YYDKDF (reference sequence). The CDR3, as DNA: TGTGCCACCAGCATCGGACAGGGAGGCGGGAAAGGCGGAAAACTGTTTTTT. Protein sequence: CATSIGQGGGKGGKLFF. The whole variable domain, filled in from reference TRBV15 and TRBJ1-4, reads DAMVIQNPRYQVTQFGKPVTLSCSQTLNHNVMYWYQQKSSQAPKLLFHYYDKDFNNEADTPDNFQSRRPNTSFCFLDIRSPGLGDTAMYLCATSIGQGGGKGGKLFFGSGTQLSVL.

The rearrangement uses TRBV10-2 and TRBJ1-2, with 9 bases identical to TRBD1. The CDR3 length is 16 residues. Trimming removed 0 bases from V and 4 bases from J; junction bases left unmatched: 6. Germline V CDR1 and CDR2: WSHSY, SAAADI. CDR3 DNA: TGCGCCAGCAGTGAGTCCACGACAGGGGGAGGCTATGGCTACACCTTC. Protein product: CASSESTTGGGYGYTF.

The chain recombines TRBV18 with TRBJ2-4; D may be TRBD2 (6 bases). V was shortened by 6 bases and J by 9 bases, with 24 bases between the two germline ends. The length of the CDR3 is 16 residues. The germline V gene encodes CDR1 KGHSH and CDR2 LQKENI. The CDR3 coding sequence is TGTGCCAGCTCCGAACACCCCTCCGGGGGAGGCGTCATTCAGTACTTC. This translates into CASSEHPSGGGVIQYF. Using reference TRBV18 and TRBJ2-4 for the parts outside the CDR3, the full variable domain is NAGVMQNPRHLVRRRGQEARLRCSPMKGHSHVYWYRQLPEEGLKFMVYLQKENIIDESGMPKERFSAEFPKEGPSILRIQQVVRGDSAAYFCASSEHPSGGGVIQYFGAGTRLSVL.

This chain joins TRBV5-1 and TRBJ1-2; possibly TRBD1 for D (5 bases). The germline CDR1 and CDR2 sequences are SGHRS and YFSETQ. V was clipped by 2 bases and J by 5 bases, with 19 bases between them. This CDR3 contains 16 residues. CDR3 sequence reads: CASSLPRDGRGYGYTF. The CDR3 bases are TGCGCCAGCAGCTTACCCCGGGACGGGAGGGGTTATGGCTACACCTTC.

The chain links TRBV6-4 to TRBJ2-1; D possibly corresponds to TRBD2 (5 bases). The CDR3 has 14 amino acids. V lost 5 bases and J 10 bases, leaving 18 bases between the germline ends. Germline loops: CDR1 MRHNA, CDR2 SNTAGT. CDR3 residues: CASSNGEGRGEQFF. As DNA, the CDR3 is TGTGCCAGCAGTAACGGGGAAGGTCGAGGGGAGCAGTTCTTC.

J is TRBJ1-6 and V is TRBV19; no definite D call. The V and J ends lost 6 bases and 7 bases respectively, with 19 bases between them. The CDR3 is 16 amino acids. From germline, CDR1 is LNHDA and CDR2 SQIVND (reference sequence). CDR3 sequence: CASSPRNFEENSPLHF. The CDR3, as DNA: TGTGCCAGTAGCCCCAGAAATTTTGAGGAAAATTCACCCCTCCACTTT. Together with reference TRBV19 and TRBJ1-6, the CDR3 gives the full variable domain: DGGITQSPKYLFRKEGQNVTLSCEQNLNHDAMYWYRQDPGQGLRLIYYSQIVNDFQKGDIAEGYSVSREKKESFPLTVTSAQKNPTAFYLCASSPRNFEENSPLHFGNGTRLTVT.

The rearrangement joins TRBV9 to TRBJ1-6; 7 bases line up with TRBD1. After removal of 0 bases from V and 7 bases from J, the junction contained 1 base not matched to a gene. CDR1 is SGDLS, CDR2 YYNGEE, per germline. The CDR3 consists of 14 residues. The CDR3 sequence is CASSVGDRNSPLHF. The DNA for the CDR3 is TGTGCCAGCAGCGTAGGGGACAGAAATTCACCCCTCCACTTT. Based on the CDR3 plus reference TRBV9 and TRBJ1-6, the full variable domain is DSGVTQTPKHLITATGQRVTLRCSPRSGDLSVYWYQQSLDQGLQFLIQYYNGEERAKGNILERFSAQQFPDLHSELNLSSLELGDSALYFCASSVGDRNSPLHFGNGTRLTVT.

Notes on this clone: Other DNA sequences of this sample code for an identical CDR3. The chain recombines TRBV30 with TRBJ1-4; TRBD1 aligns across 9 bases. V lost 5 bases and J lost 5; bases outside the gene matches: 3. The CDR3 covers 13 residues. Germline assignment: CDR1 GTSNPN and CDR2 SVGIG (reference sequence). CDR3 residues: CAWSGTGNEKLFF. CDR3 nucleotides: TGTGCCTGGTCCGGGACAGGGAATGAAAAACTGTTTTTT.

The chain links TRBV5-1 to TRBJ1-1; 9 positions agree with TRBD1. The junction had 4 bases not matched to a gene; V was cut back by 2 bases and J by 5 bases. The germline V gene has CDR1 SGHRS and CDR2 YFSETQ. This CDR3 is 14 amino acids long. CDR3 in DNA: TGCGCCAGCAGCTTCCGACAGGGGGGAACTGAAGCTTTCTTT. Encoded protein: CASSFRQGGTEAFF.

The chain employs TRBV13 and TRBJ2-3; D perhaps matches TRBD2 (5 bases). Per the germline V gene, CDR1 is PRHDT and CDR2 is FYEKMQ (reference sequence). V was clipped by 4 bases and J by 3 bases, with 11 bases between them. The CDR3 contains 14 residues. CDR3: CASSSGLATDTQYF. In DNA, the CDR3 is TGTGCCAGCAGCTCCGGACTGGCGACAGATACGCAGTATTTT.

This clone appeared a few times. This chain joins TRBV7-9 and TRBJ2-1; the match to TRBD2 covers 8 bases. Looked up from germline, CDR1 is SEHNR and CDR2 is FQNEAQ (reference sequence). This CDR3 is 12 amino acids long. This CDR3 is CLSQREYNEQFF. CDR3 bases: TGTTTGAGCCAGCGGGAGTACAATGAGCAGTTCTTC.

CDR3 sequence (DNA): TGTGCCAGCAGTTTCGGTAGATCTCGGGGAGGCCTAATATACAATGAGCAGTTCTTC. Its translation is CASSFGRSRGGLIYNEQFF. The V call is TRBV11-2, the J call TRBJ2-1, with a possible D match to TRBD2 (6 bases). Trimming left V 6 bases short and J 4 bases short, with 28 bases between. Germline values: CDR1 SGHAT, CDR2 FQNNGV. The CDR3 length is 19 residues.

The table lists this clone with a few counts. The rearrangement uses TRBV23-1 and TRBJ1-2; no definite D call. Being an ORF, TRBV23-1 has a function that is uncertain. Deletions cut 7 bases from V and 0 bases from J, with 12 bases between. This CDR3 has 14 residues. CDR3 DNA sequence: TGCGCCAGCAACAGAGTAGACCCTAACTATGGCTACACCTTC. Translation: CASNRVDPNYGYTF.

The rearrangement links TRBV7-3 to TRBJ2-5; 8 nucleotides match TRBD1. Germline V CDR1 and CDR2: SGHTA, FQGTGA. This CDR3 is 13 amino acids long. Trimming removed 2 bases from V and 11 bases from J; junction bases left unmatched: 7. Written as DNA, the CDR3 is TGTGCCAGCAGCTTACACCGGACAGGGTTTCAGTACTTC. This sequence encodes CASSLHRTGFQYF. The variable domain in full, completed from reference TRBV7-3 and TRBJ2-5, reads GAGVSQTPSNKVTEKGKYVELRCDPISGHTALYWYRQSLGQGPEFLIYFQGTGAADDSGLPNDRFFAVRPEGSVSTLKIQRTERGDSAVYLCASSLHRTGFQYFGPGTRLLVL.

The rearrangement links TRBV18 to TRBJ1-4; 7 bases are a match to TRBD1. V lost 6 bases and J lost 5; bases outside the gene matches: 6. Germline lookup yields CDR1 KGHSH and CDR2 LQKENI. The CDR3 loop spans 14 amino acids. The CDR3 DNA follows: TGTGCCAGCTCGTCGACAGGGAGGAATGAAAAACTGTTTTTT. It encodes CASSSTGRNEKLFF.

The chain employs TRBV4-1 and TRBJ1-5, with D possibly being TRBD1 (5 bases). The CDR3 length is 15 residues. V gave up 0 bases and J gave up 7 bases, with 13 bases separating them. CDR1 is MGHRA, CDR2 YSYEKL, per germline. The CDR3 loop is CASSQDNQGVQPQHF. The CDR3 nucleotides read TGCGCCAGCAGCCAAGATAACCAGGGTGTGCAGCCCCAGCATTTT.

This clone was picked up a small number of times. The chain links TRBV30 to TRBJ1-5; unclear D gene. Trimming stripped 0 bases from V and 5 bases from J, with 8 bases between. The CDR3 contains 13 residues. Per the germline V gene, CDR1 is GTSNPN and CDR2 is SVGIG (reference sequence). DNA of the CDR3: TGTGCCTGGAGTGTAAACGAGGATCAGCCCCAGCATTTT. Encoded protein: CAWSVNEDQPQHF.